The rows below give T cell receptor beta chains drawn from one sample of a study of cytomegalovirus exposure and HLA in healthy donors. TCRdb's copy holds only in-frame clones and misses some; the assay was immunoSEQ multiplex PCR. The profile shows about 190,000 clones, 60% to 80% of them singletons. Sequenced material: PBMCs. These TCRs come from a woman in her twenties or thirties in good health and CMV-seropositive. The CDR3 runs from the conserved cysteine through the conserved F or W. Fields, in order: V gene, D gene, clone size, J gene, CDR3 DNA, CDR3 protein. The D gene is left open where the match is weak. Not all rows give a size; the values are once, few, many and, for expanded clones, a class.

V gene: TRBV5-1
D gene: TRBD2
clone size: .
J gene: TRBJ2-1
CDR3 DNA: TGCGCCAGCAGCTTGGGGACTAGCGGGACCCCCTACAATGAGCAGTTCTTC
CDR3 protein: CASSLGTSGTPYNEQFF

V gene: TRBV6-1
D gene: .
clone size: .
J gene: TRBJ1-1
CDR3 DNA: TGTGCCAGCAGTGTTCGCGGAAACACTGAAGCCTTCTTT
CDR3 protein: CASSVRGNTEAFF

V gene: TRBV6-6
D gene: .
clone size: once
J gene: TRBJ2-5
CDR3 DNA: TGTGCCAGCAGTTACTCAGACTCTAGTGAGACCCAGTACTTC
CDR3 protein: CASSYSDSSETQYF

V gene: TRBV19
D gene: .
clone size: .
J gene: TRBJ1-1
CDR3 DNA: TGTGCCAGTAGTATATCAGGGAACACTGAAGCTTTCTTT
CDR3 protein: CASSISGNTEAFF

V gene: TRBV28
D gene: TRBD2
clone size: .
J gene: TRBJ2-1
CDR3 DNA: TGTGCCAGCAGTTTAGTGAGAGCGGGAGGTAATTACAATGAGCAGTTCTTC
CDR3 protein: CASSLVRAGGNYNEQFF

V gene: TRBV19
D gene: TRBD1
clone size: .
J gene: TRBJ2-1
CDR3 DNA: TGTGCCAGTAGTGGACCGGGACAGGGGGGCAATGAGCAGTTCTTC
CDR3 protein: CASSGPGQGGNEQFF

V gene: TRBV11-2
D gene: TRBD2
clone size: .
J gene: TRBJ2-1
CDR3 DNA: TGTGCCAGCAGCCGGACTAGCGGGAGGGCCAGCAATGAGCAGTTCTTC
CDR3 protein: CASSRTSGRASNEQFF

V gene: TRBV4-2
D gene: .
clone size: .
J gene: TRBJ2-1
CDR3 DNA: TGTGCCAGCAGCCAAGTAAGGGGTGAGGAGCAGTTCTTC
CDR3 protein: CASSQVRGEEQFF

V gene: TRBV6-6
D gene: TRBD2
clone size: .
J gene: TRBJ2-1
CDR3 DNA: TGTGCCAGCAGTTACCTACTAGCGGGAGATTTTAATGAGCAGTTCTTC
CDR3 protein: CASSYLLAGDFNEQFF

V gene: TRBV10-3
D gene: .
clone size: .
J gene: TRBJ2-7
CDR3 DNA: TGTGCCATCAGTGAGTACAACGAGCAGTACTTC
CDR3 protein: CAISEYNEQYF

V gene: TRBV2
D gene: .
clone size: .
J gene: TRBJ2-1
CDR3 DNA: TGTGTCAGCACTAAGGGGTCCCTTTCAGGGAATGAGCAGTTCTTC
CDR3 protein: CVSTKGSLSGNEQFF

V gene: TRBV5-1
D gene: TRBD2
clone size: .
J gene: TRBJ2-3
CDR3 DNA: TGCGCCAGCGTGGGACTAGCGGAGAGCACAGATACGCAGTATTTT
CDR3 protein: CASVGLAESTDTQYF

V gene: TRBV19
D gene: .
clone size: .
J gene: TRBJ1-6
CDR3 DNA: TGTGCCAGTAGCTCAGGGCGGCTCGGGAATTCACCCCTCCACTTT
CDR3 protein: CASSSGRLGNSPLHF

V gene: TRBV10-2
D gene: TRBD1
clone size: .
J gene: TRBJ1-5
CDR3 DNA: TGCGCCAGCGCCGACAGGGAGCATCAGCCCCAGCATTTT
CDR3 protein: CASADREHQPQHF

V gene: TRBV5-1
D gene: .
clone size: .
J gene: TRBJ1-3
CDR3 DNA: TGCGCCAGCAGCATAGGGGGTTCAGGAAACACCATATATTTT
CDR3 protein: CASSIGGSGNTIYF

V gene: TRBV5-1
D gene: .
clone size: few
J gene: TRBJ1-4
CDR3 DNA: TGCGCCAGCAGCTTGGAAGGACACCAGGAAAAACTGTTTTTT
CDR3 protein: CASSLEGHQEKLFF

V gene: TRBV5-5
D gene: TRBD1
clone size: .
J gene: TRBJ2-7
CDR3 DNA: TGTGCCAGCAGCTTGTGGGACAGGGATGTCGAGCAGTACTTC
CDR3 protein: CASSLWDRDVEQYF

V gene: TRBV19
D gene: TRBD1
clone size: .
J gene: TRBJ2-5
CDR3 DNA: TGTGCCAGTAGTGGACAGGGGGCTTTCGAGACCCAGTACTTC
CDR3 protein: CASSGQGAFETQYF

V gene: TRBV28
D gene: TRBD1
clone size: .
J gene: TRBJ1-2
CDR3 DNA: TGTGCCAGCACGTTACAGGGGGATGTGGTCTATGGCTACACCTTC
CDR3 protein: CASTLQGDVVYGYTF

V gene: TRBV27
D gene: .
clone size: .
J gene: TRBJ2-4
CDR3 DNA: TGTGCCAGCAACCCCGGGGGGCCCGTAGCCAAAAACATTCAGTACTTC
CDR3 protein: CASNPGGPVAKNIQYF

V gene: TRBV6-4
D gene: TRBD2
clone size: .
J gene: TRBJ2-7
CDR3 DNA: TGTGCCAGCGCAGTGACAATTGGAGCGGGAGTCTACGAGCAGTACTTC
CDR3 protein: CASAVTIGAGVYEQYF

V gene: TRBV28
D gene: .
clone size: .
J gene: TRBJ1-1
CDR3 DNA: TGTGCCAGTGGAATTCCCCTAGAGGCGTGGAGTACTGAAGCTTTCTTT
CDR3 protein: CASGIPLEAWSTEAFF

V gene: TRBV6-1
D gene: .
clone size: .
J gene: TRBJ1-1
CDR3 DNA: TGTGCCAGCGGCCAGAACACTGAAGCTTTCTTT
CDR3 protein: CASGQNTEAFF

V gene: TRBV9
D gene: .
clone size: .
J gene: TRBJ2-7
CDR3 DNA: TGTGCCAGCAGCGTAGCAGGCGGCAGGGGCCACGAGCAGTACTTC
CDR3 protein: CASSVAGGRGHEQYF